This is a list of T cell receptor beta chains from one sample in a study of blood T cell repertoires in COVID-19. The assay was immunoSEQ multiplex PCR, and TCRdb's table has in-frame clones only and misses some. The sample carries some 220,000 clones, 70% to 90% recorded once. The sequenced material came from peripheral blood. The receptors here all came from a human donor in a cohort sampled during active COVID-19. Each CDR3 is given with its conserved first and last residue. The order of the fields is J gene, V gene, D gene, clone size, CDR3 DNA, CDR3 protein. A D gene is named only where the DNA matches it firmly. Clone size is stated in some rows and not others, as once, few, many or a class when expanded.

J: TRBJ1-6; V: TRBV6-5; D: -; size: -; DNA: TGTGCCAGCAGGACTGACGGTCCCCGGGGTTCACCCCTCCACTTT; CDR3: CASRTDGPRGSPLHF
J: TRBJ2-2; V: TRBV11-3; D: -; size: -; DNA: TGTGCCAGCAGCTTGGGAGGAGAGCAGGAGCTGTTTTTT; CDR3: CASSLGGEQELFF
J: TRBJ2-1; V: TRBV14; D: TRBD1; size: -; DNA: TGTGCCAGCGGCGGACAGGGCCGTGACAATGAGCAGTTCTTC; CDR3: CASGGQGRDNEQFF
J: TRBJ2-1; V: TRBV27; D: TRBD1; size: -; DNA: TGTGCCAGCAGGGGGACAGGGAACAATGAGCAGTTCTTC; CDR3: CASRGTGNNEQFF
J: TRBJ2-2; V: TRBV6-6; D: -; size: -; DNA: TGTGCCAGCTTATCGGCGGGGGCAGGCACCGGGGAGCTGTTTTTT; CDR3: CASLSAGAGTGELFF
J: TRBJ2-3; V: TRBV6-5; D: -; size: -; DNA: TGTGCCAGCAGTTACCCCCAGGGGAGCACAGATACGCAGTATTTT; CDR3: CASSYPQGSTDTQYF
J: TRBJ1-2; V: TRBV28; D: -; size: -; DNA: TGTGCCAGCCGACTCCAGACGGCCAACTATGGCTACACCTTC; CDR3: CASRLQTANYGYTF
J: TRBJ2-1; V: TRBV27; D: TRBD2; size: -; DNA: TGTGCCAGCAGCCACTGGGGCGGGAGGGGTAATGAGCAGTTCTTC; CDR3: CASSHWGGRGNEQFF
J: TRBJ2-1; V: TRBV5-6; D: TRBD2; size: -; DNA: TGTGCCAGCAGCTTCGGCGGGGGAAACTTTTACAATGAGCAGTTCTTC; CDR3: CASSFGGGNFYNEQFF
J: TRBJ2-1; V: TRBV9; D: -; size: -; DNA: TGTGCCAGCAGCGTAGGGAGCGGAACCTACAATGAGCAGTTCTTC; CDR3: CASSVGSGTYNEQFF
J: TRBJ1-5; V: TRBV15; D: -; size: -; DNA: TGTGCCACCAGCAGAGATCGTGTCAGATACCTCCATCAGCCCCAGCATTTT; CDR3: CATSRDRVRYLHQPQHF
J: TRBJ1-4; V: TRBV4-2; D: -; size: -; DNA: TGTGCCAGCAGCCAAGATTACGGGTCGGGTGAAAAACTGTTTTTT; CDR3: CASSQDYGSGEKLFF
J: TRBJ2-2; V: TRBV7-9; D: -; size: -; DNA: TGTGCCAGCAGTCTCCAGGGGCCGGTTAACACCGGGGAGCTGTTTTTT; CDR3: CASSLQGPVNTGELFF
J: TRBJ2-5; V: TRBV11-3; D: -; size: -; DNA: TGTGCCAGCAGCCGAGGCATAGCGGCTCAAGAGACCCAGTACTTC; CDR3: CASSRGIAAQETQYF
J: TRBJ1-6; V: TRBV5-5; D: TRBD1; size: -; DNA: TGTGCCAGCAGCAGGACGACAGGGACCTATAATTCACCCCTCCACTTT; CDR3: CASSRTTGTYNSPLHF
J: TRBJ1-4; V: TRBV19; D: -; size: once; DNA: TGTGCCAGTAGTATTCGGACAGATAATGAAAAACTGTTTTTT; CDR3: CASSIRTDNEKLFF
J: TRBJ1-4; V: TRBV9; D: -; size: once; DNA: TGTGCCAGCAGCGAAAGGGACTATAATGAAAAACTGTTTTTT; CDR3: CASSERDYNEKLFF
J: TRBJ2-7; V: TRBV15; D: -; size: -; DNA: TGTGCCACCAGCAAAGACGGGGCCTACGAGCAGTACTTC; CDR3: CATSKDGAYEQYF
J: TRBJ1-1; V: TRBV13; D: -; size: -; DNA: TGTGCCAGCAGCTTAGGTTGGGGGGACACTGAAGCTTTCTTT; CDR3: CASSLGWGDTEAFF
J: TRBJ1-2; V: TRBV29-1; D: -; size: -; DNA: TGCAGCGTTTTGGCAGTAAGAAGGACGGGGGGCTACACCTTC; CDR3: CSVLAVRRTGGYTF
J: TRBJ1-2; V: TRBV28; D: TRBD1; size: -; DNA: TGTGCCAGCAGCTCGGGACAGGGGATAAATGGCTACACCTTC; CDR3: CASSSGQGINGYTF
J: TRBJ1-2; V: TRBV7-2; D: -; size: once; DNA: TGTGCCAGCAGCCAGGGGACGGGGTTTTGGTATGGCTACACCTTC; CDR3: CASSQGTGFWYGYTF
J: TRBJ2-7; V: TRBV7-9; D: -; size: -; DNA: TGTGCCAGCAGCTTAAAGGTCCGGGGGACGGGCTACGAGCAGTACTTC; CDR3: CASSLKVRGTGYEQYF
J: TRBJ1-2; V: TRBV28; D: -; size: once; DNA: TGTGCCAGCAGCCCCGTGGCCTTTAACTATGGCTACACCTTC; CDR3: CASSPVAFNYGYTF
J: TRBJ2-7; V: TRBV5-5; D: -; size: -; DNA: TGTGCCAGCAGCTTGTTGAGCTCCTACGAGCAGTACTTC; CDR3: CASSLLSSYEQYF
J: TRBJ1-1; V: TRBV29-1; D: TRBD1; size: -; DNA: TGCAGCGCCAGGGACAGGGCCACTGAAGCTTTCTTT; CDR3: CSARDRATEAFF
J: TRBJ2-7; V: TRBV9; D: TRBD2; size: -; DNA: TGTGCCAGCAGCGTAAATTCCGGACTAGCGGGGTCCGAGCAGTACTTC; CDR3: CASSVNSGLAGSEQYF
J: TRBJ2-5; V: TRBV3-1/TRBV3-2; D: TRBD2; size: once; DNA: TGTGCCAGCAGCCAATTGGTAGCGGGAGGGGAGACCCAGTACTTC; CDR3: CASSQLVAGGETQYF
J: TRBJ2-1; V: TRBV18; D: -; size: few; DNA: TGTGCCAGCTCACCATTCGGGAACGACGAGCAGTTCTTC; CDR3: CASSPFGNDEQFF
J: TRBJ1-1; V: TRBV20-1; D: TRBD1; size: -; DNA: TGCAGTGCTAGTCAGGGGGGCATGAACACTGAAGCTTTCTTT; CDR3: CSASQGGMNTEAFF
J: TRBJ1-2; V: TRBV11-2; D: -; size: -; DNA: TGTGCCAGCAGCTTAGTGGGCCTCTATGGCTACACCTTC; CDR3: CASSLVGLYGYTF
J: TRBJ2-3; V: TRBV11-2; D: -; size: -; DNA: TGTGCCAGCAGCCTCTCGGCGGGAAGCACAGATACGCAGTATTTT; CDR3: CASSLSAGSTDTQYF